This T cell receptor beta chain was sequenced in a study of PD-1 blockade in classical Hodgkin lymphoma. This clone has just a few counts. The target antigen is unknown. In germline, CDR1 is LNHDA, CDR2 SQIVND (reference sequence). The V end was cut by 5 bases, the J end by 1 base, with 5 bases between. The CDR3 is 12 residues long. Sequencing was performed with immunoSEQ multiplex PCR; in TCRdb, only in-frame clones are kept and a portion is missing. The data show over 25,000 clones, with roughly 90% seen just once and approximately 0.36% held by the top ten. General observations from the study: At baseline, newly diagnosed patients reportedly showed less TCR diversity than healthy donors. What drove the repertoire differences, possibly disease activity or prior therapy, has not been defined.

Time point in this sample: newly diagnosed, previously untreated cHL patient sample. Magnetic negative selection served to purify CD4+ T cells out of PBMCs that had been thawed. Comparison relied on PBMCs that came from newly diagnosed, untreated classical Hodgkin lymphoma. The receptor's source is a human donor with classical Hodgkin lymphoma. This chain links TRBV19 with TRBJ1-1; D gene ambiguous. Sequenced: CD4+ T cells from blood. Here the CDR3 reads CASSWQNTEAFF. In nucleotides, the CDR3 is TGTGCCAGTAGTTGGCAGAACACTGAAGCTTTCTTT.